A single sample gave rise to the 9 T cell receptor beta chains below, sequenced in a study of blood T cells in healthy people across ages. A second about 7 to 12 cycle PCR used barcoded and J-beta primers. TCRdb redid the calling of the 5' RACE reads with MiXCR, one entry per CDR3 protein. The sample shows 850,000 to 1,000,000 distinct CDR3 sequences, 45% to 50% of them seen only once. Sequencing was performed on blood. Every receptor here comes from a man aged 25 to 40 in good health.

The chain is built from TRBV6-5 and TRBJ1-1, with TRBD1 matching over 8 bases. V trimming: 5 bases; J trimming: 8 bases; junction bases outside the gene matches: 13. Germline-derived CDR1 and CDR2 are MNHEY and SVGAGI. The CDR3 consists of 15 residues. The DNA for the CDR3 is TGTGCCAGCAGTACTATCGGACAGGGCCCTATGGAAGCTTTCTTT. Translated: CASSTIGQGPMEAFF.

The chain carries TRBV10-3 and TRBJ2-3, with 13 bases identical to TRBD2. The CDR3 spans 17 residues. Germline CDR1 and CDR2: ENHRY and SYGVKD. Unmatched junction bases numbered 4, after V lost 4 bases and J lost 0 bases. CDR3 sequence (DNA): TGTGCCATCAGTGCTTGGACTAGCGGGGGAAGCACAGATACGCAGTATTTT. This gives the protein CAISAWTSGGSTDTQYF.

The chain combines TRBV6-5 with TRBJ1-1; unclear D gene. This CDR3 region has 15 residues. CDR1 and CDR2 from the germline V gene are MNHEY and SVGAGI. V was cut by 6 bases and J by 9 bases, with 23 bases left in between. As DNA, the CDR3 is TGTGCCAGCAGACGCGAGGGAGCTACGCCCGGAAAAGCTTTCTTT. Amino acid sequence: CASRREGATPGKAFF.

Ten or more counts support this clonotype. The J gene is TRBJ2-5, the V gene TRBV12-3 or TRBV12-4; no clear D. V dropped 8 bases and J dropped 1 base, with 20 bases sitting between them. The CDR3 sequence is 16 residues long. In DNA form, the CDR3 reads TGTGCCAGCGGGCCTGGAGTGACCCTCGCCCAAGAGACCCAGTACTTC. This translates into CASGPGVTLAQETQYF.

V is TRBV13 and J is TRBJ1-3; D not certain. The CDR3 runs to 15 residues. V lost 1 base and J lost 0, with 7 bases in between. The germline V gene encodes CDR1 PRHDT and CDR2 FYEKMQ (reference sequence). The CDR3 sequence is CASSLVPRSGNTIYF. Here the CDR3 DNA reads TGTGCCAGCAGCTTAGTTCCCCGCTCTGGAAACACCATATATTTT.

The chain couples TRBV3-1 to TRBJ2-2; D not resolved. This CDR3 is built from 16 residues. V was pared by 2 bases and J by 0 bases, with 10 bases between. The V gene's germline CDR1 is LGHDT and CDR2 YNNKEL (reference sequence). The CDR3 protein is CASSQYRLSNTGELFF. The CDR3, as DNA: TGTGCCAGCAGCCAATACCGTCTATCGAACACCGGGGAGCTGTTTTTT.

This clonotype was observed many times. CDR3 amino acids: CASSQGTLTYEQYF. The CDR3 DNA is TGTGCCAGCAGCCAAGGGACACTTACCTACGAGCAGTACTTC. The J gene is TRBJ2-7, the V gene TRBV3-1; D possibly corresponds to TRBD1 (5 bases). The CDR3 totals 14 residues. V was pared by 1 base and J by 2 bases, with 9 bases between. Germline loops: CDR1 LGHDT, CDR2 YNNKEL (reference sequence).

The chain combines TRBV6-2 or TRBV6-3 with TRBJ1-1; D is ambiguous. Trimming left V 2 bases short and J 4 bases short, with 5 bases between. The CDR3 covers 12 residues. Germline V gene sequence: CDR1 MNHEY, CDR2 SVGEGT. CDR3 nucleotide sequence: TGTGCCAGCAGTTACAGAGCCACTGAAGCTTTCTTT. Translated, it gives CASSYRATEAFF.

This rearrangement joins TRBV30 to TRBJ2-5, with 9 bases lining up with TRBD1. The J call could be wrong; TRBJ2-7 is a better fit for the DNA end. This CDR3 has 14 amino acids. The germline V gene has CDR1 GTSNPN and CDR2 SVGIG (reference sequence). The CDR3 DNA sequence: TGTGCCTGGAGTGTGACAGGGGGAGTCTACGAGCAGTACTTC. Translated, it gives CAWSVTGGVYEQYF.